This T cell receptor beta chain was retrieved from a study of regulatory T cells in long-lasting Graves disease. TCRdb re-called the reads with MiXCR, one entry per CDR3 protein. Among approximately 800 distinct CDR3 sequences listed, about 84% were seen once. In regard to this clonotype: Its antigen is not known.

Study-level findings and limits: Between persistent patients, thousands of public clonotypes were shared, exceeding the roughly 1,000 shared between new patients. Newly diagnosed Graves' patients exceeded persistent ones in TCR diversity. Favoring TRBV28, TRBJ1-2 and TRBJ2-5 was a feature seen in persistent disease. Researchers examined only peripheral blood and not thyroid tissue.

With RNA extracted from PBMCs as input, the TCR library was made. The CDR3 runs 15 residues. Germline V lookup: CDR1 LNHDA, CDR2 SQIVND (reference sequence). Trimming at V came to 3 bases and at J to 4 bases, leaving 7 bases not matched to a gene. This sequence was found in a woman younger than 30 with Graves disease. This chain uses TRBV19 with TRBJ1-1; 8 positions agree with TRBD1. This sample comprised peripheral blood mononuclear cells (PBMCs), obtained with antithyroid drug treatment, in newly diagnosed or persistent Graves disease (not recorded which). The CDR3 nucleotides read TGTGCCAGTAGTATCACAGGGGGTAGAGGCACTGAAGCTTTCTTT. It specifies CASSITGGRGTEAFF.